A single sample gave rise to the 25 T cell receptor beta chains below, sequenced in a study of T cell responses to AZD1222 COVID-19 vaccine. Data came from immunoSEQ multiplex PCR; TCRdb stores just in-frame clones and leaves some out. Seen here are about 86,000 clones, roughly 90% observed once, and the top ten hold approximately 3%. This sample comprised peripheral blood, obtained on day 0 of AZD1222 vaccination. The receptors shown here come from an adult in good health.

The chain couples TRBV15 to TRBJ1-5; 7 bases map to TRBD1. CDR3 size: 14 residues. CDR1 is LNHNV and CDR2 is YYDKDF in the germline V gene (reference sequence). V gave up 2 bases and J gave up 7 bases; unmatched junction bases: 5. CDR3 residues: CATSRSGGRQPQHF. The CDR3 bases are TGTGCCACCAGCAGATCAGGGGGACGACAGCCCCAGCATTTT.

The V and J genes are TRBV6-5 and TRBJ1-5; D is undetermined. Germline loops: CDR1 MNHEY, CDR2 SVGAGI. The CDR3 runs 14 residues. V was cut by 4 bases and J by 2 bases, with 9 bases left in between. The CDR3 sequence is CASSLKGGNQPQHF. The CDR3 nucleotides are TGTGCCAGCAGTTTAAAGGGCGGCAATCAGCCCCAGCATTTT.

This sequence joins TRBV6-5 and TRBJ1-2, with TRBD1 identical over 9 bases. The V and J ends lost 6 bases and 4 bases, in that order; junction bases with no gene match: 6. Germline CDR1 reads MNHEY; CDR2 reads SVGAGI. This CDR3 has 14 amino acids. CDR3 bases: TGTGCCAGCAGAAGGTTACAGGGGGCCTATGGCTACACCTTC. Its translation: CASRRLQGAYGYTF.

CDR3 sequence reads: CASSWGGRAANSPLHF. CDR3 in DNA: TGTGCCAGCAGCTGGGGGGGGAGGGCAGCGAATTCACCCCTCCACTTT. The J gene is TRBJ1-6, the V gene TRBV5-4; weak D call: TRBD1 (5 bases). V lost 3 bases, J lost 7 bases, and 17 bases lay in between. The CDR3 totals 16 residues. CDR1 is SGHNT and CDR2 is YYREEE in the germline V gene (reference sequence). Full variable domain (missing parts from reference TRBV5-4 and TRBJ1-6): ETGVTQSPTHLIKTRGQQVTLRCSSQSGHNTVSWYQQALGQGPQFIFQYYREEENGRGNFPPRFSGLQFPNYSSELNVNALELDDSALYLCASSWGGRAANSPLHFGNGTRLTVT.

The rearrangement joins TRBV27 to TRBJ2-1, with 10 bases lining up with TRBD1. CDR1 is MNHEY and CDR2 is SMNVEV in the germline V gene (reference sequence). The CDR3 consists of 15 residues. Trimming removed 5 bases from V and 7 bases from J; junction bases left unmatched: 8. CDR3 coding DNA: TGTGCCAGCAGTAGAAGACAGGGGGCTATGAATGAGCAGTTCTTC. Translation: CASSRRQGAMNEQFF.

V is TRBV19 and J is TRBJ2-1; TRBD2 aligns across 10 bases. Germline V CDR1 and CDR2: LNHDA, SQIVND (reference sequence). Germline trimming cut 7 bases from V and 2 bases from J; bases unmatched to any gene: 11. The CDR3 is made up of 17 amino acids. The CDR3 is CASMEASGGLTYNEQFF. In DNA, the CDR3 is TGTGCCAGTATGGAGGCTAGCGGGGGTTTAACCTACAATGAGCAGTTCTTC.

This chain connects TRBV6-5 to TRBJ1-1; 7 bases map to TRBD1. J lost 0 bases, V lost 6 bases, and 7 bases had no gene match. CDR3 length: 15 residues. Germline assignment: CDR1 MNHEY and CDR2 SVGAGI. The CDR3 bases are TGTGCCAGCAGGGCACGACAGGGAATGAACACTGAAGCTTTCTTT. This sequence encodes CASRARQGMNTEAFF.

The V gene is TRBV5-8, the J gene TRBJ2-3; D might be TRBD1 (5 bases). The V gene lost 4 bases and the J gene lost 1 base, with 10 bases spanning the gap. This CDR3 contains 14 residues. The germline V gene has CDR1 SGHTS and CDR2 YDEGEE. The CDR3 protein is CASSRPTGTDTQYF. The CDR3 bases are TGTGCCAGCAGCCGCCCGACAGGCACAGATACGCAGTATTTT.

The rearrangement joins TRBV4-1 to TRBJ2-7; D possibly corresponds to TRBD2 (6 bases). Looked up from germline, CDR1 is MGHRA and CDR2 is YSYEKL. The CDR3 runs to 16 residues. V was pared by 4 bases and J by 5 bases, with 21 bases between. The CDR3 sequence is CASSPHHGSGGNEQYF. In DNA form, the CDR3 reads TGCGCCAGCAGCCCCCACCATGGGAGCGGAGGGAACGAGCAGTACTTC.

V gene TRBV28 combines with J gene TRBJ1-2; 7 bases fit TRBD1. CDR1 is MDHEN and CDR2 is SYDVKM in the germline V gene. With V trimmed by 5 bases and J by 8 bases, 8 bases remained unmatched. The CDR3 loop spans 13 amino acids. CDR3 sequence: CASSIDRVWGYTF. CDR3 nucleotides: TGTGCCAGCAGTATCGACAGGGTATGGGGCTACACCTTC.

The chain carries TRBV6-2 or TRBV6-3 and TRBJ2-1; TRBD2 aligns across 9 bases. The CDR3 runs to 15 residues. Germline CDR1 reads MNHEY; CDR2 reads SVGEGT. V shed 6 bases, J shed 3 bases, and the junction held 6 bases outside the gene matches. CDR3: CASSRSSGVYNEQFF. CDR3 in DNA: TGTGCCAGCAGCCGATCTAGCGGGGTCTACAATGAGCAGTTCTTC.

This rearrangement joins TRBV6-6 to TRBJ2-7; D perhaps matches TRBD2 (6 bases). The length of the CDR3 is 13 residues. The germline gives CDR1 MNHNY, CDR2 SVGAGI (reference sequence). The V gene lost 3 bases and the J gene lost 3 bases, with 9 bases spanning the gap. The CDR3 bases are TGTGCCAGCAGTTATGGAGGGCACTACGAGCAGTACTTC. Its protein product is CASSYGGHYEQYF.

The CDR3 sequence is CASSPGRTHTDAYEQYF. Written as DNA, the CDR3 is TGTGCCAGCAGCCCGGGGAGGACACACACCGATGCCTACGAGCAGTACTTC. The rearrangement joins TRBV7-9 to TRBJ2-7; maybe TRBD2 (6 bases). V lost 5 bases and J 2 bases, leaving 22 bases between the germline ends. CDR1 is SEHNR and CDR2 is FQNEAQ in the germline V gene (reference sequence). The CDR3 consists of 17 residues.

V is TRBV28 and J is TRBJ1-1; maybe TRBD1 (5 bases). Germline V lookup: CDR1 MDHEN, CDR2 SYDVKM. Trimming cost V 7 bases and J 3 bases, with 15 bases left between them. The CDR3 runs to 14 residues. CDR3 in amino acids: CASKRGTVDTEAFF. CDR3 nucleotides: TGTGCCAGCAAACGCGGGACGGTAGACACTGAAGCTTTCTTT.

The J gene is TRBJ1-4, the V gene TRBV7-8; no clear D gene. Germline V CDR1 and CDR2: SGHVS, FQNEAQ. This CDR3 is built from 13 residues. The ends were cut back, 4 bases at V and 7 bases at J, with 10 bases in the middle. DNA for the CDR3: TGTGCCAGCAGCTCGAGCGGGCCTGAAAAACTGTTTTTT. It translates to CASSSSGPEKLFF.

The chain combines TRBV7-8 with TRBJ1-2; 7 bases agree with TRBD1. The CDR3 spans 14 residues. Germline-derived CDR1 and CDR2 are SGHVS and FQNEAQ. V lost 3 bases, J lost 3 bases, and 4 bases stayed unmatched. The CDR3 bases are TGTGCCAGCAGCTTCCGACAGGGTGACTATGGCTACACCTTC. This encodes CASSFRQGDYGYTF.

This clone has only one observation. DNA of the CDR3: TGCGCCAGCAGCTTGTATATGGGGGACAACGAGCAGTACTTC. Translation: CASSLYMGDNEQYF. The chain uses TRBV5-1 and TRBJ2-7; possible D gene TRBD1, 6 bases. The length of the CDR3 is 14 residues. V was cut by 1 base and J by 5 bases, with 13 bases left in between. The germline gives CDR1 SGHRS, CDR2 YFSETQ.

The chain is built from TRBV7-2 and TRBJ2-7; weak D call: TRBD1 (7 bases). Germline V gives CDR1 SGHTA, CDR2 FQGNSA. The CDR3 has 16 residues. V was clipped by 3 bases and J by 3 bases, with 18 bases between them. CDR3 sequence reads: CASSLRGPRSGYEQYF. As DNA, the CDR3 is TGTGCCAGCAGCTTGAGGGGGCCCCGTAGCGGCTACGAGCAGTACTTC.

This chain connects TRBV9 to TRBJ1-4; D remains ambiguous. V was clipped by 1 base and J by 0 bases, with 7 bases between them. Germline values: CDR1 SGDLS, CDR2 YYNGEE. CDR3 size: 15 residues. The CDR3 DNA sequence: TGTGCCAGCAGCGTAAGTCCGGCAACTAATGAAAAACTGTTTTTT. This encodes CASSVSPATNEKLFF. The variable domain in full, with the rest retrieved from reference TRBV9 and TRBJ1-4, is DSGVTQTPKHLITATGQRVTLRCSPRSGDLSVYWYQQSLDQGLQFLIQYYNGEERAKGNILERFSAQQFPDLHSELNLSSLELGDSALYFCASSVSPATNEKLFFGSGTQLSVL.

The V and J genes are TRBV4-2 and TRBJ2-1; no firm D call. CDR1 LGHNA and CDR2 YNFKEQ come from the germline V gene. This CDR3 contains 16 residues. Trimming shortened V by 4 bases and J by 5 bases, and 18 bases separated the two germline ends. The CDR3 sequence is CASSLTLRVLHNEQFF. DNA of the CDR3: TGTGCCAGCAGCCTAACTTTACGGGTCCTCCACAATGAGCAGTTCTTC.

The chain links TRBV7-9 to TRBJ2-3; D gene uncertain. The V end lost 0 bases, the J end lost 4 bases, and 5 bases lay between the germline ends. Germline V gene lookup returns CDR1 SEHNR and CDR2 FQNEAQ (reference sequence). The CDR3 is made up of 13 amino acids. CDR3 DNA: TGTGCCAGCAGCTTAGCGACCCCAGATACGCAGTATTTT. Amino acids: CASSLATPDTQYF.

This clone has a handful of counts. The V and J genes are TRBV28 and TRBJ1-6; D might be TRBD1 (5 bases). There are 15 residues in the CDR3. Germline lookup yields CDR1 MDHEN and CDR2 SYDVKM. Trimming took off 3 bases at V and 10 bases at J, with 16 bases between the two ends. The DNA for the CDR3 is TGTGCCAGCAGTTTTAGCTTTTCGGGGGACTCACCCCTCCACTTT. Protein sequence: CASSFSFSGDSPLHF.

This chain links TRBV30 with TRBJ1-5; 10 nucleotides line up with TRBD1. Germline assignment: CDR1 GTSNPN and CDR2 SVGIG (reference sequence). There are 15 residues in the CDR3. Germline trimming cut 1 base from V and 5 bases from J; bases unmatched to any gene: 5. CDR3 protein: CAWSGLGQGDQPQHF. CDR3 coding DNA: TGTGCCTGGAGTGGCCTAGGACAGGGGGATCAGCCCCAGCATTTT.

The V call is TRBV10-1, the J call TRBJ2-1, with 8 bases matching TRBD2. V shed 2 bases, J shed 3 bases, and the junction held 3 bases outside the gene matches. Germline V gene data show CDR1 as WNHNN and CDR2 as SYGVQD (reference sequence). The CDR3 loop spans 15 amino acids. Written as DNA, the CDR3 is TGCGCCAGCAGTGAGGTAGCGGGATTCTACAATGAGCAGTTCTTC. It is translated as CASSEVAGFYNEQFF.

This chain links TRBV3-1 (or the pseudogene TRBV3-2) with TRBJ1-1, with 8 bases identical to TRBD1. The CDR3 has 15 amino acids. Trimming at V came to 3 bases and at J to 4 bases, leaving 7 bases not matched to a gene. CDR1 and CDR2 (germline): LGHDT, YNNKEL (reference sequence). CDR3 region: CASSHWTGTGTEAFF. In DNA, the CDR3 is TGTGCCAGCAGCCACTGGACAGGGACAGGCACTGAAGCTTTCTTT.